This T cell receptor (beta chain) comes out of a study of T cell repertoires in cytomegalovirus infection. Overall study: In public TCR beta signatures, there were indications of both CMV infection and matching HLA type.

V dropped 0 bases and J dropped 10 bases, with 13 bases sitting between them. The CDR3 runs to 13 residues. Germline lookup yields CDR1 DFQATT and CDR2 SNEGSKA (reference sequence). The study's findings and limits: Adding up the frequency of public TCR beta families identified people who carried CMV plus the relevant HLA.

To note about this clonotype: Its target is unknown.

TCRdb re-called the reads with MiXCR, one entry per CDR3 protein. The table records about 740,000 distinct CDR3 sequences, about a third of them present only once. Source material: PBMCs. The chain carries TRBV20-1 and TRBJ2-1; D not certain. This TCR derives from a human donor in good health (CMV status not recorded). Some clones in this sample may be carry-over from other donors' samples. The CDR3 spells CSARDPARREQFF. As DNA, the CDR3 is TGCAGTGCTAGAGACCCGGCCCGCCGGGAGCAGTTCTTC.